This T cell receptor (beta chain) was captured by sequencing in a study of vaccination effects on CD4 cells after COVID-19. Study results and caveats: Recruitment yielded few convalescent patients, and the study had no early post-infection timepoints.

To note about this clone: Its matching antigen is unknown.

Under the ViraFEST assay, PBMC were stimulated with viral peptide pools so that antigen-specific CD4+ T cells expanded. Sequencing was performed afterwards. With roughly nine days of culture completed, CD4+ T cells were isolated. Every participant took two doses of the BNT162b2 or mRNA-1273 vaccine. Some clones are missing from TCRdb's copy, which holds only in-frame ones; the method was immunoSEQ multiplex PCR. The data contain around 30,000 clones, 74% of them singletons. V dropped 0 bases and J dropped 6 bases, with 9 bases sitting between them. CDR3 length: 14 amino acids. Germline V CDR1 and CDR2: LGHDT, YNNKEL (reference sequence).

The genes are TRBV3-1 (or the pseudogene TRBV3-2) and TRBJ1-5; no reliable D call. The sequenced sample was CD4+ T cells from PBMCs cultured with HCoV-229E spike peptides, obtained after COVID-19 vaccination. This sequence originates from a human donor who received a COVID-19 vaccine. The CDR3 DNA sequence: TGTGCCAGCAGCCAAGAGGGATCCTTTCAGCCCCAGCATTTT. Translated, it gives CASSQEGSFQPQHF.